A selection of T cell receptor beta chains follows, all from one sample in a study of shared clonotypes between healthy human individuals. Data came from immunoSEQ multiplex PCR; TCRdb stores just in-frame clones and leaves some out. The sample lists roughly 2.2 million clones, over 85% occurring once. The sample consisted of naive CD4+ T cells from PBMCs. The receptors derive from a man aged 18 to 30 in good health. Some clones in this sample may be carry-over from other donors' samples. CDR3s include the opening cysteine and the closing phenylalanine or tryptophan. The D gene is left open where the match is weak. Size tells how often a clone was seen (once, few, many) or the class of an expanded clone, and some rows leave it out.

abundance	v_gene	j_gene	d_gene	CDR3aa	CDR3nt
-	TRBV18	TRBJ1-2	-	CASSQGPLDGYTF	TGTGCCAGCTCACAGGGACCCTTGGATGGCTACACCTTC
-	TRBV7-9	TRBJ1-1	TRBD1	CASRLYTGGTEAFF	TGTGCCAGCAGACTTTATACAGGGGGCACTGAAGCTTTCTTT
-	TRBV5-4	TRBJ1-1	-	CASGQRDMNTEAFF	TGTGCCAGCGGCCAAAGGGATATGAACACTGAAGCTTTCTTT
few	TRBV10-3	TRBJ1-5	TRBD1	CAISYTGDRSNQPQHF	TGTGCCATCAGTTATACAGGGGATAGAAGCAATCAGCCCCAGCATTTT
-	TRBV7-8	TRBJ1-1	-	CASSHRGTEAFF	TGTGCCAGCAGCCATCGCGGGACTGAAGCTTTCTTT
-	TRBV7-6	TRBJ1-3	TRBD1	CASSLARQGARGNTIYF	TGTGCCAGCAGCTTAGCAAGACAGGGGGCGCGCGGAAACACCATATATTTT
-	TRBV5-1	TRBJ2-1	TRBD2	CASSLGSGNVGEQFF	TGCGCCAGCAGCTTGGGTAGCGGGAACGTGGGTGAGCAGTTCTTC
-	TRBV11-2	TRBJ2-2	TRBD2	CASSQVRASGRYTGELFF	TGTGCCAGCAGTCAAGTCCGGGCTAGCGGGAGGTACACCGGGGAGCTGTTTTTT
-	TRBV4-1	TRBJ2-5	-	CASSHPRGQETQYF	TGCGCCAGCAGCCATCCACGGGGTCAAGAGACCCAGTACTTC
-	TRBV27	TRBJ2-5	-	CASGRRETQYF	TGTGCCTCAGGGAGGCGGGAGACCCAGTACTTC
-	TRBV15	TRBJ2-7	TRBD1	CATSRDTGDEQYF	TGTGCCACCAGCAGAGATACAGGGGACGAGCAGTACTTC
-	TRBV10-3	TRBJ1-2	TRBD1	CAISGTGLDYTF	TGTGCCATCAGTGGGACAGGTTTAGACTACACCTTC
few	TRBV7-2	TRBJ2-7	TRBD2	CASSQRPPGLAGIYEQYF	TGTGCCAGCAGCCAGCGACCCCCCGGGCTAGCGGGAATCTACGAGCAGTACTTC
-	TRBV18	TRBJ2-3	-	CASSPASTDTQYF	TGTGCCAGCTCACCGGCTAGCACAGATACGCAGTATTTT
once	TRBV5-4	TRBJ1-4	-	CASSLGGRRNEKLFF	TGTGCCAGCAGCTTGGGGGGGCGTAGGAATGAAAAACTGTTTTTT
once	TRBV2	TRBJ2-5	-	CASSDWEAQETQYF	TGTGCCAGCAGTGATTGGGAGGCCCAAGAGACCCAGTACTTC
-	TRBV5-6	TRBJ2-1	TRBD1	CASSTGAYYNEQFF	TGTGCCAGCAGCACAGGGGCCTACTACAATGAGCAGTTCTTC
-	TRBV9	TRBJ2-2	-	CASSPRGASGNTGELFF	TGTGCCAGCAGCCCCCGGGGGGCTAGCGGGAACACCGGGGAGCTGTTTTTT
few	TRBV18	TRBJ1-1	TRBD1	CASSPPGQGRTEAFF	TGTGCCAGCTCACCACCGGGACAGGGGAGGACTGAAGCTTTCTTT
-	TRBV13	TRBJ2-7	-	CASSLGGWASSYEQYF	TGTGCCAGCAGCTTAGGCGGTTGGGCCAGCTCCTACGAGCAGTACTTC
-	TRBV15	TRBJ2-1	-	CATSRDRREQFF	TGTGCCACCAGCAGAGACCGACGTGAGCAGTTCTTC
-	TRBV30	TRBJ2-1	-	CAWSRLIGVNEQFF	TGTGCCTGGAGTCGTCTGATAGGGGTTAATGAGCAGTTCTTC
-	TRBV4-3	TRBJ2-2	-	CASSQVDPNTGELFF	TGCGCCAGCAGCCAAGTCGATCCGAACACCGGGGAGCTGTTTTTT
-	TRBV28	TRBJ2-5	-	CASSFLGRETQYF	TGTGCCAGCAGTTTCCTGGGGCGGGAGACCCAGTACTTC
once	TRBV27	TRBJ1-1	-	CASSRVRSGQPGNRATEAFF	TGTGCCAGCAGCCGCGTAAGATCAGGGCAACCCGGTAACAGGGCTACTGAAGCTTTCTTT
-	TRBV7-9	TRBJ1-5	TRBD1	CASSPGTGIKGSNQPQHF	TGTGCCAGCAGCCCCGGGACAGGTATTAAGGGGAGCAATCAGCCCCAGCATTTT
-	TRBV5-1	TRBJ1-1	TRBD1	CASSPNPGQGRNTEAFF	TGCGCCAGCAGCCCCAACCCCGGACAGGGGAGGAACACTGAAGCTTTCTTT
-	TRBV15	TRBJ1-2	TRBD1	CATLLDRGLGQGYTF	TGTGCCACTCTCCTGGACAGGGGGCTTGGTCAGGGCTACACCTTC